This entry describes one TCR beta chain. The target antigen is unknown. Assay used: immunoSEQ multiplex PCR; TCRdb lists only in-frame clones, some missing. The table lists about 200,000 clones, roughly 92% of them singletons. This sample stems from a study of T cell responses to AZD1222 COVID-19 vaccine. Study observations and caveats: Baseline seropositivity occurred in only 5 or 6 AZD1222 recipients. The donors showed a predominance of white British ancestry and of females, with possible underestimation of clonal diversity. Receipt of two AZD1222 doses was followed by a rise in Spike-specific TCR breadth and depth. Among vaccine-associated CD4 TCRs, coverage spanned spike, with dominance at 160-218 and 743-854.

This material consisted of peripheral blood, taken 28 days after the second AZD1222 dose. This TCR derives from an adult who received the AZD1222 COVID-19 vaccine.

CDR3 protein: CASSIGPQETQYF. The DNA for the CDR3 is TGTGCCAGTAGTATAGGACCCCAAGAGACCCAGTACTTC. The chain is built from TRBV19 and TRBJ2-5; D uncertain. Trimming took off 1 base at V and 1 base at J, with 4 bases between the two ends. CDR1 and CDR2 from the germline V gene are LNHDA and SQIVND (reference sequence). This CDR3 comprises 13 residues. The full variable domain, its missing parts supplied by reference TRBV19 and TRBJ2-5, is DGGITQSPKYLFRKEGQNVTLSCEQNLNHDAMYWYRQDPGQGLRLIYYSQIVNDFQKGDIAEGYSVSREKKESFPLTVTSAQKNPTAFYLCASSIGPQETQYFGPGTRLLVL.